Detailed here is one T cell receptor (beta chain). Antigen unknown. The observed sequence ends 3 residues before the CDR3 terminus, with the missing tail filled in from the germline J gene. V lost 3 bases, J lost 7 bases, and 5 bases stayed unmatched. The germline gives CDR1 MNHNS, CDR2 SASEGT. The length of the CDR3 is 15 residues. Thawed PBMCs were FACS-sorted into unstimulated CD4+CD25+CD127- regulatory T cells, CD4+CD25- non-regulatory cells, CD4 and CD8 cells. This entry is derived from a study of Tregs in tolerant kidney transplant recipients. Overall study results and limits: Tregs expanded with activated donor B cells seemed most donor-specific. Antigen-driven expansion was suggested because donor-specific Tregs expanded more than all Tregs in tolerant patients.

Profiled with immunoSEQ multiplex PCR; TCRdb holds only in-frame clones, not every one. The sample has roughly 50,000 clones, and its top ten clones hold roughly 0.8%. Sequenced material: CD4+ T cells from blood, taken before the transplant. The gene calls are TRBV6-1 and TRBJ2-1, with TRBD2 identical over 11 bases. This TCR derives from a human donor who received a combined kidney and bone marrow transplant. Partial CDR3 DNA: TGTGCCAGCAGTGATTTAGCGGGGGGGCGGAATGAG. This translates into CASSDLAGGRNE. The full CDR3 protein reads CASSDLAGGRNEQFF.